The T cell receptor (beta chain) under discussion was sequenced for a study of T cell changes during pregnancy in multiple sclerosis. The germline CDR1 and CDR2 sequences are ENHRY and SYGVKD. This CDR3 has 12 residues. V dropped 7 bases and J dropped 6 bases, with 11 bases sitting between them. The protocol was immunoSEQ multiplex PCR, while the TCRdb copy is restricted to in-frame clones and leaves out a portion. The sample records 65,000 to 90,000 clones, 85% to 95% being singletons. Here the sequenced sample was peripheral blood, taken before pregnancy. J is TRBJ2-3 and V is TRBV10-3; the D gene is possibly TRBD1 (6 bases). The sequence derives from a female donor with multiple sclerosis, enrolled in a pregnancy study. The CDR3 bases are TGTGCCATCAAGGGGGACCGGGATACGCAGTATTTT. Translating gives CAIKGDRDTQYF.